This T cell receptor beta chain stems from a study of blood T cells in healthy people across ages. Notes on this clonotype: Its specificity is unknown.

General observations from the study: Measured against age, TCR beta diversity per million T cells decreased in a roughly linear manner. A greater number of naive CD4+ cells and higher diversity distinguished long-lived donors from aged donors.

It was with a sample-barcoded 5' primer and a J-beta primer mix that a second PCR of roughly 7 to 12 cycles was run. Every cDNA molecule bore a tag from a template-switch adaptor containing 12 random nucleotides. Every sample produced at least 3 million CDR3-containing paired-end reads. A single record per CDR3 protein comes from TCRdb applying MiXCR to the 5' RACE reads. In the table there are about 1.8 million distinct CDR3 sequences, approximately 50% of which are singletons. This receptor was obtained from a woman aged 40 to 49 in good health. Specimen: blood.

The CDR3 reads CSASGLAGGQYF. CDR3 nucleotide sequence: TGCAGCGCTTCGGGACTAGCGGGGGGGCAGTACTTC. The J gene is TRBJ2-4, the V gene TRBV29-1; 16 bases are shared with TRBD2. CDR1 is SQVTM and CDR2 is ANQGSEA in the germline V gene. This CDR3 has 12 amino acids. Unmatched junction bases numbered 4, after V lost 7 bases and J lost 13 bases. The whole variable domain, filled in from reference TRBV29-1 and TRBJ2-4, reads SAVISQKPSRDICQRGTSLTIQCQVDSQVTMMFWYRQQPGQSLTLIATANQGSEATYESGFVIDKFPISRPNLTFSTLTVSNMSPEDSSIYLCSASGLAGGQYFGAGTRLSVL.